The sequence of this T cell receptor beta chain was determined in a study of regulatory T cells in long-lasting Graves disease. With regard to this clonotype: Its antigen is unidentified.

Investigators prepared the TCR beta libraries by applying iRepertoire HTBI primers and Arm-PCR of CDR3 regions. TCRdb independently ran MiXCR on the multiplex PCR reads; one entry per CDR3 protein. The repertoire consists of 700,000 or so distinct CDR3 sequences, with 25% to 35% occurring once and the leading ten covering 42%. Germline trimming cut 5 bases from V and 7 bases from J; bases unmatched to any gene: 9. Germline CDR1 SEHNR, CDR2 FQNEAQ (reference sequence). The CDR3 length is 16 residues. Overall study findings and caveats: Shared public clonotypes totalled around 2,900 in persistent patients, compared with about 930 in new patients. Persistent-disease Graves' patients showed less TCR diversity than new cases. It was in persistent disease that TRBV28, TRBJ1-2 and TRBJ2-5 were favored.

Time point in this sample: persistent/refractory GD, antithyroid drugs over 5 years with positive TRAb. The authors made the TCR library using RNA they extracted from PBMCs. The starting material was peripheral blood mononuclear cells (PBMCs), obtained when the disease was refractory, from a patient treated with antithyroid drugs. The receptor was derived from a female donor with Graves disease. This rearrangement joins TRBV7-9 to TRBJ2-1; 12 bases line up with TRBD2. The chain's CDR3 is CASSRLAGGRRNEQFF. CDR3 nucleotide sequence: TGTGCCAGCAGCCGTCTAGCGGGAGGGCGAAGGAATGAGCAGTTCTTC.